The T cell receptor beta chain under discussion was sequenced for a study of T-cell memory formation after mild COVID-19. The wider study: The two donors had largely donor-specific TCR clusters.

Between the trimmed V and J ends, which lost 0 bases and 5 bases, there was a span of 13 bases. The CDR3 totals 15 residues. Germline loops: CDR1 SGHKS, CDR2 YYEKEE (reference sequence). Notes on the study in general: Among CD4+ contracting clones, most were CM and EM, and CD8+ ones EMRA.

The TCR alpha and TCR beta cDNA libraries, bearing sample barcodes and UMIs, were generated by 5'RACE using constant-segment primers. Each CDR3 protein gets one entry after TCRdb re-called the 5' RACE reads with MiXCR. Of around 80,000 distinct CDR3 sequences detected, around 14% appear once; the ten largest clones hold about 33%. The table lists this clonotype with many counts. Its target is unknown. The genes are TRBV5-5 and TRBJ2-3; D might be TRBD1 or TRBD2, each matching 6 bases. The clonotype was recovered from an adult woman who had mild COVID-19 (a few samples of this study predate the infection). Cell type and time point are not known. What was sequenced was PBMCs or a T cell subset sorted from them (not recorded which). CDR3 nucleotides: TGTGCCAGCAGCTTGGCGTGGGGGGCAGGAGATACGCAGTATTTT. Its translation: CASSLAWGAGDTQYF.